This T cell receptor (beta chain) was identified in a study of control samples from healthy donors and cancer patients. The assay was immunoSEQ multiplex PCR, and TCRdb's table has in-frame clones only and misses some. The sample shows over 85,000 clones, 92% of them seen only once. This receptor was taken from a woman between 18 and 30 years old in good health. The sequenced sample consisted of blood.

In DNA, the CDR3 is TGTGCCAGCAGTTTTTCCGGGAATGGCTACACCTTC. Protein sequence: CASSFSGNGYTF. This chain connects TRBV12-3 or TRBV12-4 to TRBJ1-2, with D unclear. V was cut by 3 bases and J by 6 bases, with 8 bases left in between. CDR3 length equals 12 residues.